Shown below are 11 T cell receptor beta chains from a single sample sequenced in a study of T cells in Graves' hyperthyroidism and ophthalmopathy. Amplified TCR beta CDR3 regions derived from RNA transcripts. The HTBI primer set served for first-round RT-PCR of the TCR CDR3. TCRdb called the multiplex PCR reads again in MiXCR, with one record for every CDR3 protein. The sample comprises more than 300,000 distinct CDR3 sequences, around 14% of which are singletons, and 9.5% to 12% rests with the top ten. Sample: blood. The receptors derive from a woman aged 55-75 years with Graves' hyperthyroidism.

At least ten counts were recorded for this clonotype. V gene TRBV9 combines with J gene TRBJ2-7; 7 nucleotides align to TRBD1. After removal of 3 bases from V and 6 bases from J, the junction contained 12 bases not matched to a gene. The CDR3 covers 15 residues. Germline CDR1 and CDR2: SGDLS and YYNGEE. CDR3 sequence: CASSARPGQLGEQYF. The CDR3 DNA sequence: TGTGCCAGCAGCGCCCGCCCGGGACAGCTTGGCGAGCAGTACTTC.

V usage is TRBV24-1 and J usage is TRBJ1-4, with 7 bases fitting TRBD1. CDR3 size: 13 residues. The V and J ends lost 6 bases and 3 bases, in that order; junction bases with no gene match: 0. CDR1 is KGHDR, CDR2 SFDVKD, per germline. CDR3 nucleotide sequence: TGTGCCACCAGTACAGGGGCTAATGAAAAACTGTTTTTT. Encoded protein: CATSTGANEKLFF.

This clonotype was detected ten times or more. The V gene is TRBV3-1, the J gene TRBJ1-1, with 7 bases fitting TRBD1. Per the germline V gene, CDR1 is LGHDT and CDR2 is YNNKEL (reference sequence). J was trimmed by 4 bases and V by 4 bases; bases with no gene match: 12. The CDR3 runs 16 residues. The CDR3 sequence is CASSPQGGGGGTEAFF. The CDR3, as DNA: TGTGCCAGCAGCCCCCAGGGGGGGGGAGGCGGCACTGAAGCTTTCTTT.

This clonotype was found many times. The junction departs from the called germline gene at one end, perhaps through a read error. CDR3 coding DNA: TGTGCCAGCAGGAATCCAGGGACTAGCGGAACCTACAATGAGCGGTTCTTC. Translation gives CASRNPGTSGTYNERFF. V usage is TRBV7-6 and J usage is TRBJ2-1, with 11 positions matching TRBD2. This CDR3 comprises 17 residues. The germline V gene encodes CDR1 SGHVS and CDR2 FNYEAQ. Based on the CDR3 plus reference TRBV7-6 and TRBJ2-1, the full variable domain is GAGVSQSPRYKVTKRGQDVALRCDPISGHVSLYWYRQALGQGPEFLTYFNYEAQQDKSGLPNDRFSAERPEGSISTLTIQRTEQRDSAMYRCASRNPGTSGTYNERFFGPGTRLTVL.

This clonotype was observed at least ten times. V is TRBV12-3 or TRBV12-4 and J is TRBJ2-3; 7 bases line up with TRBD2. The CDR3 contains 16 residues. The V and J ends lost 5 bases and 0 bases, in that order; junction bases with no gene match: 8. In DNA form, the CDR3 reads TGTGCCAGCAGTACTTCAACTAGCGCTAGCACAGATACGCAGTATTTT. It yields the protein CASSTSTSASTDTQYF.

This clonotype was observed many times. The chain combines TRBV20-1 with TRBJ2-3; 10 bases line up with TRBD2. After removal of 0 bases from V and 7 bases from J, the junction contained 10 bases not matched to a gene. Germline V gives CDR1 DFQATT, CDR2 SNEGSKA (reference sequence). This CDR3 is 16 amino acids long. CDR3 amino acids: CSARDKVLSGRHTQYF. In DNA, the CDR3 is TGCAGTGCTAGAGATAAGGTGCTTAGCGGGAGGCATACGCAGTATTTT.

There are a few counts of this clonotype. The chain carries TRBV5-1 and TRBJ1-2; 9 bases are shared with TRBD1. V lost 6 bases and J lost 5; bases outside the gene matches: 20. Germline V CDR1 and CDR2: SGHRS, YFSETQ. The CDR3 has 18 amino acids. DNA of the CDR3: TGCGCCAGCACCCTCGGACCGGGACAGGGATTACGAGAATATGGCTACACCTTC. Its translation is CASTLGPGQGLREYGYTF.

V is TRBV2 and J is TRBJ2-7, with 7 bases that match TRBD1. J lost 3 bases, V lost 6 bases, and 20 bases had no gene match. The CDR3 runs 18 residues. Per the germline V gene, CDR1 is SNHLY and CDR2 is FYNNEI. The CDR3 sequence: CASRDAPFQTGPNYEQYF. The CDR3 region has the DNA TGTGCCAGCAGGGACGCGCCTTTCCAGACAGGGCCCAACTACGAGCAGTACTTC.

The CDR3 is CSVELAGPRSNEQYF. Here the CDR3 DNA reads TGCAGCGTTGAACTAGCGGGACCTAGGAGCAATGAGCAGTACTTC. This sequence joins TRBV29-1 and TRBJ2-1, with TRBD2 matching over 9 bases. The J call may be incorrect, as the DNA end agrees better with TRBJ2-7. CDR3 length: 15 residues. Germline V gene data show CDR1 as SQVTM and CDR2 as ANQGSEA.

The chain employs TRBV3-1 and TRBJ2-2, with D possibly being TRBD2 (5 bases). Germline V gene sequence: CDR1 LGHDT, CDR2 YNNKEL (reference sequence). This CDR3 spans 17 amino acids. Trimming took 5 bases from V and 0 from J, leaving 16 bases between them. In nucleotides, the CDR3 is TGTGCCAGCAGCTCAAGAGGTAGCGCCTCGAACACCGGGGAGCTGTTTTTT. As protein: CASSSRGSASNTGELFF.

The sample holds many counts of this clonotype. V usage is TRBV3-1 and J usage is TRBJ1-1; D remains unclear. The germline V gene encodes CDR1 LGHDT and CDR2 YNNKEL (reference sequence). V lost 0 bases, J lost 4 bases, and 12 bases lay in between. The CDR3 extends over 15 amino acids. The CDR3 nucleotides are TGTGCCAGCAGCCAAGAAGGATCGCCTCGCACTGAAGCTTTCTTT. This sequence encodes CASSQEGSPRTEAFF.